The 3 T cell receptor beta chains below come from one sample, sequenced in a study of OX40 agonist ivuxolimab in advanced cancers. Sequencing was performed with immunoSEQ multiplex PCR; in TCRdb, only in-frame clones are kept and a portion is missing. The table shows fewer than 70,000 clones, with 80% to 90% occurring only once. The material was CD4+ or CD8+ T cells sorted from blood, obtained in a trial of the OX40 agonist ivuxolimab. Receptors originate from an adult with an advanced solid tumor such as melanoma, head and neck, liver or kidney cancer.

The chain couples TRBV5-1 to TRBJ2-7; possible D gene TRBD2, 6 bases. V shed 0 bases and J shed 2 bases, with 15 bases lying between them. Germline V gene data show CDR1 as SGHRS and CDR2 as YFSETQ. The CDR3 is 16 amino acids. This CDR3 reads CASSLASGTRAYEQYF. CDR3 DNA: TGCGCCAGCAGCTTGGCTTCCGGGACTCGGGCCTACGAGCAGTACTTC.

The chain links TRBV2 to TRBJ2-7, with D tentatively TRBD1 (5 bases). Germline assignment: CDR1 SNHLY and CDR2 FYNNEI. Trimming stripped 7 bases from V and 5 bases from J, with 12 bases between. The CDR3 loop spans 12 amino acids. The CDR3 nucleotides read TGTGCCAGCAACAAACAGGAGAACGAGCAGTACTTC. Its protein is CASNKQENEQYF. The whole variable domain, filled in from reference TRBV2 and TRBJ2-7, reads EPEVTQTPSHQVTQMGQEVILRCVPISNHLYFYWYRQILGQKVEFLVSFYNNEISEKSEIFDDQFSVERPDGSNFTLKIRSTKLEDSAMYFCASNKQENEQYFGPGTRLTVT.

V gene TRBV11-3 combines with J gene TRBJ2-3, with 8 bases that match TRBD1. Germline assignment: CDR1 SGHNT and CDR2 YENEEA. The V gene end was trimmed by 5 bases and the J gene end by 4 bases; junction bases not matched to a gene: 11. This CDR3 comprises 16 residues. CDR3: CASSLSTGAGSDTQYF. DNA for the CDR3: TGTGCCAGCAGCCTATCGACAGGGGCGGGGTCAGATACGCAGTATTTT.